This T cell receptor (beta chain) derives from a study of blood T cells in healthy people across ages. Primed by a sample-barcoded 5' primer and a J-beta primer mix, a second PCR proceeded for about 7 to 11 cycles. Each of the samples gave a minimum of 3 million paired-end reads that contained CDR3. In TCRdb, the 5' RACE reads were re-called with MiXCR into one record per CDR3 protein. The table shows 1.6 million or so distinct CDR3 sequences, with roughly 32% occurring only once. A word on this clonotype: Its target is not known.

V lost 0 bases to trimming and J lost 7 bases; unmatched junction nucleotides: 6. Germline-derived CDR1 and CDR2 are DFQATT and SNEGSKA (reference sequence). This CDR3 spans 14 amino acids. Study results and limitations: Estimates of diversity drawn from one million T cells were considered underestimates.

The sample taken for sequencing was blood. This clonotype originated in a woman in her 30s in good health. The chain is built from TRBV20-1 and TRBJ1-2, with 9 bases lining up with TRBD1. The CDR3 DNA is TGCAGTGCTAGAGATTTACAGGGGGCGGGTGGCTACACCTTC. It specifies CSARDLQGAGGYTF.